This T cell receptor (beta chain) comes out of a study of stem cell transplantation in POMP-related autoinflammatory disease. Overall study findings and caveats: In patients with PRAID, every analyzed T-cell subset tended to show lower diversity and higher clonality.

Using immunoSEQ multiplex PCR, the repertoire was profiled, and TCRdb retains in-frame clones only, with some absent. This table holds 4,500 to 5,500 clones, 92% found once. About this clone itself: Antigen unknown.

The sequence was collected from a human patient with POMP-related autoinflammation and immune dysregulation (PRAID). A subset of T cells may come from the graft donor. The specimen was CD8+ T cells from PBMCs, collected after stem cell transplantation.

The CDR3 protein is CASSEAGLAVSYEQYF. CDR3 DNA: TGTGCCAGCAGTGAAGCGGGTCTAGCGGTCTCCTACGAGCAGTACTTC. V is TRBV6-1 and J is TRBJ2-7; 7 bases are shared with TRBD2. Unmatched junction bases numbered 5, after V lost 0 bases and J lost 0 bases. The V gene's germline CDR1 is MNHNS and CDR2 SASEGT. This CDR3 is 16 amino acids long.